The 20 T cell receptor beta chains below come from one sample, sequenced in a study of blood T cell repertoires in COVID-19. Profiled with immunoSEQ multiplex PCR; TCRdb holds only in-frame clones, not every one. The table has around 100,000 clones, roughly 80% seen once. Sequences were obtained from peripheral blood. The receptors were gathered from a woman of 80 years or more with active or convalescent COVID-19.

This rearrangement joins TRBV5-5 to TRBJ1-4; the D gene is possibly TRBD1 (6 bases). Germline loops: CDR1 SGHKS, CDR2 YYEKEE (reference sequence). This CDR3 contains 18 residues. Deletions cut 1 base from V and 2 bases from J, with 18 bases between. The DNA for the CDR3 is TGTGCCAGCAGCTTGAAGGTCACAGGGACCTCGACTAATGAAAAACTGTTTTTT. Amino acid sequence: CASSLKVTGTSTNEKLFF.

The chain is built from TRBV9 and TRBJ2-5; D is uncertain. Germline CDR1 and CDR2: SGDLS and YYNGEE. The CDR3 covers 13 residues. V was pared by 3 bases and J by 4 bases, with 10 bases between. The CDR3 region has the DNA TGTGCCAGCAGCGGACCCTGGGCAGAGACCCAGTACTTC. Translation gives CASSGPWAETQYF.

The chain combines TRBV5-4 with TRBJ2-3; D is possibly TRBD2 (5 bases). Germline V CDR1 and CDR2: SGHNT, YYREEE (reference sequence). Trimming cost V 0 bases and J 0 bases, with 11 bases left between them. CDR3 length: 16 amino acids. Here the CDR3 reads CASSLASQRSTDTQYF. In DNA, the CDR3 is TGTGCCAGCAGCTTGGCGAGCCAGCGGAGCACAGATACGCAGTATTTT. Together with reference TRBV5-4 and TRBJ2-3, the CDR3 gives the full variable domain: ETGVTQSPTHLIKTRGQQVTLRCSSQSGHNTVSWYQQALGQGPQFIFQYYREEENGRGNFPPRFSGLQFPNYSSELNVNALELDDSALYLCASSLASQRSTDTQYFGPGTRLTVL.

This clone has just a few counts. The V and J genes are TRBV24-1 and TRBJ2-2, with unresolved D. The germline CDR1 and CDR2 sequences are KGHDR and SFDVKD. Trimming took off 7 bases at V and 3 bases at J, with 8 bases between the two ends. CDR3 length equals 13 residues. Here the CDR3 reads CATSPDYTGELFF. The CDR3 DNA follows: TGTGCCACCAGCCCAGACTACACCGGGGAGCTGTTTTTT.

V gene TRBV18 combines with J gene TRBJ2-1, with a possible D match to TRBD1 (6 bases). The CDR3 has 14 amino acids. Trimming shortened V by 6 bases and J by 4 bases, and 13 bases separated the two germline ends. Germline assignment: CDR1 KGHSH and CDR2 LQKENI. Written as DNA, the CDR3 is TGTGCCAGCTCCCTAGGGACACCGTACAATGAGCAGTTCTTC. Protein product: CASSLGTPYNEQFF. Filled out from reference TRBV18 and TRBJ2-1, the complete variable domain reads NAGVMQNPRHLVRRRGQEARLRCSPMKGHSHVYWYRQLPEEGLKFMVYLQKENIIDESGMPKERFSAEFPKEGPSILRIQQVVRGDSAAYFCASSLGTPYNEQFFGPGTRLTVL.

This clone showed up just once. This chain connects TRBV29-1 to TRBJ2-5, with D tentatively TRBD1 (6 bases). Trimming stripped 3 bases from V and 0 bases from J, with 14 bases between. The germline V gene has CDR1 SQVTM and CDR2 ANQGSEA. CDR3 length: 15 amino acids. CDR3 sequence: CSVDSPDRYQETQYF. CDR3 sequence (DNA): TGCAGCGTTGACTCCCCTGACAGGTACCAAGAGACCCAGTACTTC.

This clone has just one count. This chain joins TRBV28 and TRBJ1-2; maybe TRBD1 (6 bases). The germline gives CDR1 MDHEN, CDR2 SYDVKM. Deletions cut 2 bases from V and 3 bases from J, with 10 bases between. The CDR3 contains 14 residues. The CDR3 here is CASSLPGQYYGYTF. The CDR3 DNA sequence: TGTGCCAGCAGTTTACCAGGACAGTACTATGGCTACACCTTC.

This sequence joins TRBV28 and TRBJ1-2, with TRBD1 matching over 10 bases. CDR1 MDHEN and CDR2 SYDVKM come from the germline V gene. The trim removed 6 bases at V and 8 bases at J, leaving 9 bases unmatched. This CDR3 spans 14 amino acids. This chain's CDR3 is CASRSGTGAGGYTF. The CDR3 nucleotides are TGTGCCAGCAGATCCGGGACAGGGGCTGGGGGCTACACCTTC.

The rearrangement uses TRBV5-8 and TRBJ2-3, with unresolved D. The CDR3 loop spans 14 amino acids. V lost 0 bases and J lost 1, with 6 bases in between. CDR1 is SGHTS and CDR2 is YDEGEE in the germline V gene. The CDR3 is CASSLARGTDTQYF. The CDR3 DNA sequence: TGTGCCAGCAGCTTGGCCCGGGGCACAGATACGCAGTATTTT.

The CDR3 loop is CASTTGGHSGANVLTF. CDR3 bases: TGTGCCAGCACGACAGGGGGGCACTCTGGGGCCAACGTCCTGACTTTC. This chain connects TRBV9 to TRBJ2-6, with 9 positions matching TRBD1. The CDR3 consists of 16 residues. Trimming at V came to 6 bases and at J to 0 bases, leaving 4 bases not matched to a gene. Germline V gene lookup returns CDR1 SGDLS and CDR2 YYNGEE.

The gene calls are TRBV6-5 and TRBJ2-3; 13 nucleotides agree with TRBD2. The germline CDR1 and CDR2 sequences are MNHEY and SVGAGI. The CDR3 covers 15 residues. Trimming cost V 6 bases and J 9 bases; bases outside gene matches: 9. CDR3 residues: CASSQGLAGQGTQYF. The CDR3 nucleotides are TGTGCCAGCAGCCAGGGACTAGCGGGACAGGGCACGCAGTATTTT.

The sample holds a few counts of this clone. This sequence joins TRBV9 and TRBJ2-2, with TRBD1 as a possible D gene (6 bases). Between the trimmed V and J ends, which lost 4 bases and 1 base, there was a span of 14 bases. The germline gives CDR1 SGDLS, CDR2 YYNGEE. The CDR3 loop spans 16 amino acids. CDR3 residues: CASSKQGVGNTGELFF. The CDR3 coding sequence is TGTGCCAGCAGCAAACAGGGAGTTGGGAACACCGGGGAGCTGTTTTTT.

This rearrangement joins TRBV6-6 to TRBJ1-6; TRBD1 might be the D (5 bases). V lost 6 bases and J 2 bases, leaving 14 bases between the germline ends. The V gene's germline CDR1 is MNHNY and CDR2 SVGAGI (reference sequence). The CDR3 spans 16 residues. CDR3 protein: CASRNPQVPYNSPLHF. Here the CDR3 DNA reads TGTGCCAGCAGGAATCCACAGGTGCCCTATAATTCACCCCTCCACTTT.

The V gene is TRBV7-3, the J gene TRBJ1-2, with 9 bases that match TRBD1. The germline gives CDR1 SGHTA, CDR2 FQGTGA. The CDR3 loop spans 13 amino acids. The J segment lost 8 bases and the V segment lost 4 bases, leaving 5 bases of the junction unmatched. CDR3 DNA sequence: TGTGCCAGCAGCTCTAGGACAGGGGAAGGCTACACCTTC. Amino acids: CASSSRTGEGYTF.

The chain carries TRBV6-6 and TRBJ2-7, with D possibly TRBD2 on 6 matching bases. The CDR3 sequence is 13 residues long. Germline values: CDR1 MNHNY, CDR2 SVGAGI (reference sequence). V was cut by 8 bases and J by 3 bases, with 14 bases left in between. The CDR3 spells CASRFAGLYEQYF. For the CDR3, the DNA is TGTGCCAGCCGTTTTGCGGGACTCTACGAGCAGTACTTC.

This clone showed up just once. The V gene is TRBV9, the J gene TRBJ2-1; 9 bases are a match to TRBD2. Germline V CDR1 and CDR2: SGDLS, YYNGEE. The CDR3 has 18 amino acids. Trimming took 4 bases from V and 6 from J; bases not matched to a gene: 17. The CDR3 spells CASSLLPRRGGNLNEQFF. The CDR3 coding sequence is TGTGCCAGCAGCCTCCTCCCGAGGCGGGGGGGCAATCTCAATGAGCAGTTCTTC. The entire variable domain, with the rest obtained from reference TRBV9 and TRBJ2-1, is as follows: DSGVTQTPKHLITATGQRVTLRCSPRSGDLSVYWYQQSLDQGLQFLIQYYNGEERAKGNILERFSAQQFPDLHSELNLSSLELGDSALYFCASSLLPRRGGNLNEQFFGPGTRLTVL.

The chain combines TRBV6-5 with TRBJ1-5; 8 bases agree with TRBD1. V lost 4 bases to trimming and J lost 6 bases; unmatched junction nucleotides: 5. Germline CDR1 is MNHEY and CDR2 is SVGAGI. The CDR3 sequence is 14 residues long. The CDR3 protein is CASSSRTGSQPQHF. The CDR3 bases are TGTGCCAGCAGTTCGCGGACAGGGAGTCAGCCCCAGCATTTT.

J is TRBJ2-1 and V is TRBV18; tentative D call: TRBD2 (5 bases). The CDR3 runs to 17 residues. The germline V and J ends were trimmed by 3 bases and 0 bases, with 15 bases remaining between them. Germline CDR1 KGHSH, CDR2 LQKENI. For the CDR3, the DNA is TGTGCCAGCTCACCCCGGATAGCGCTGAGCTCCTACAATGAGCAGTTCTTC. It is translated as CASSPRIALSSYNEQFF.

The chain joins TRBV13 to TRBJ1-2, with TRBD1 matching 9 bases. V trimming: 4 bases; J trimming: 0 bases; junction bases outside the gene matches: 9. Germline CDR1 reads PRHDT; CDR2 reads FYEKMQ (reference sequence). The CDR3 covers 17 residues. The CDR3 spells CASSSLGGDRANYGYTF. The CDR3 region has the DNA TGTGCCAGCAGCTCATTGGGGGGGGACAGGGCTAACTATGGCTACACCTTC.

The chain links TRBV6-6 to TRBJ1-6; no definite D call. Trimming took 5 bases from V and 10 from J, leaving 9 bases between them. CDR1 is MNHNY and CDR2 is SVGAGI in the germline V gene (reference sequence). This CDR3 is built from 12 residues. The CDR3 protein is CASSPPRSPLHF. The CDR3 DNA reads as TGTGCCAGCAGTCCCCCTCGGTCACCCCTCCACTTT.